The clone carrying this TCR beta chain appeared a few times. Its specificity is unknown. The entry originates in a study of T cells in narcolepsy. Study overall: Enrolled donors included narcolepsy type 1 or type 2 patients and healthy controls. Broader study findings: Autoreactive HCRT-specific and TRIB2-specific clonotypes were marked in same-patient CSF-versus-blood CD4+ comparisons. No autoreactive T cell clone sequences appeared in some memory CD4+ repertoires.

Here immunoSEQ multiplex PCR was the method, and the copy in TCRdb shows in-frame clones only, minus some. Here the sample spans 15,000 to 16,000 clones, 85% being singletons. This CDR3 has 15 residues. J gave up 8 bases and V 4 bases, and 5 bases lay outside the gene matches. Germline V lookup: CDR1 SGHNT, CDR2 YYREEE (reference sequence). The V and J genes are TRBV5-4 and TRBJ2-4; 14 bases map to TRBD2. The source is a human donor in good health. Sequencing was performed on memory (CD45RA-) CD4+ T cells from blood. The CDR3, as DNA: TGTGCCAGCAGCCCGACTAGCGGGAGGGCATACATTCAGTACTTC. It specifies CASSPTSGRAYIQYF.